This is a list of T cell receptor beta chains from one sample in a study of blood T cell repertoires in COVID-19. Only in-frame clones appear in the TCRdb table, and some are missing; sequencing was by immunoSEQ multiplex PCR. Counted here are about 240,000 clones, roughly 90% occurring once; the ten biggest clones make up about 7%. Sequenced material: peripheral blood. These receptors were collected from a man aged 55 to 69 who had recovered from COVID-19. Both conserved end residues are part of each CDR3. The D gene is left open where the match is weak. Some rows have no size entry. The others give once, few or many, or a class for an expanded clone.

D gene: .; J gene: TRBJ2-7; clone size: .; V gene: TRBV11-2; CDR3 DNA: TGTGCCAGCAGCCGCGGTGGGGAGCAGTACTTC; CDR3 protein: CASSRGGEQYF
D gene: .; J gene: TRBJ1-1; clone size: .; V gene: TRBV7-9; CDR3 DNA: TGTGCCAGCAGCCCCTATGCGGGGGCAAGGAACACTGAAGCTTTCTTT; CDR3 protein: CASSPYAGARNTEAFF
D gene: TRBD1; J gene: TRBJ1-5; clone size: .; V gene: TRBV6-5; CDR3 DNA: TGTGCCAGCAGTTATTCGGGACAGCAAAGGCAGCCCCAGCATTTT; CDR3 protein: CASSYSGQQRQPQHF
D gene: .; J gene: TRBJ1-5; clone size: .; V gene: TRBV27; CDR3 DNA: TGTGCCAGCGGAGGGGCGCCGGGCAATCAGCCCCAGCATTTT; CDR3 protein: CASGGAPGNQPQHF
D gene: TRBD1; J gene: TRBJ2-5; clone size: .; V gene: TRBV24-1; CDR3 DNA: TGTGCCACCAGTGATTTGCCCGACAGGGTTGATCGGGAGACCCAGTACTTC; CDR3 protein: CATSDLPDRVDRETQYF
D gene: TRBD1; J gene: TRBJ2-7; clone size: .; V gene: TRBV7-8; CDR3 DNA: TGTGCCAGCAGCTTCGGGACAGGTGACTACGAGCAGTACTTC; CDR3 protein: CASSFGTGDYEQYF
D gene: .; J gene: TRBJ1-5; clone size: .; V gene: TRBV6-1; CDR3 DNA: TGTGCCAGCAGTGATAAAGGACAGCGAACTTATAGCAATCAGCCCCAGCATTTT; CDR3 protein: CASSDKGQRTYSNQPQHF
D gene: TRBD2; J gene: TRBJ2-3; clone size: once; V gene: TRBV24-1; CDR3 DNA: TGTGCCACCAGTGATGCCGGACTAGCGGGGGGTAATACGCAGTATTTT; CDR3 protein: CATSDAGLAGGNTQYF
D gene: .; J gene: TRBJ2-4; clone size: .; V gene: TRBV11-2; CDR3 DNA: TGTGCCAGCAGCTTAGATCCCCGAGCCAAAAACATTCAGTACTTC; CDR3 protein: CASSLDPRAKNIQYF
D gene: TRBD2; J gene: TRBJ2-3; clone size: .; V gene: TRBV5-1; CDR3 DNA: TGCGCCAGCAGCTTGACTAGCGGGGGGCCAGATACGCAGTATTTT; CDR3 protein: CASSLTSGGPDTQYF
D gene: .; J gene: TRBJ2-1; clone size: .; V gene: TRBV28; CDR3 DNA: TGTGCCAGTTTGGCTGTCCGAATTGAGCAGTTCTTC; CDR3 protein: CASLAVRIEQFF
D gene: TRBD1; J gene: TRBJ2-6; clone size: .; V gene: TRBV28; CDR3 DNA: TGTGCCAGCAACACCGGGACAGGGGCTGGTGGGGCCAACGTCCTGACTTTC; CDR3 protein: CASNTGTGAGGANVLTF
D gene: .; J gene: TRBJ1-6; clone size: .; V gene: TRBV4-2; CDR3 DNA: TGTGCCAGCAGCCAGTCGCGAAATTATAATTCACCCCTCCACTTT; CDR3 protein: CASSQSRNYNSPLHF
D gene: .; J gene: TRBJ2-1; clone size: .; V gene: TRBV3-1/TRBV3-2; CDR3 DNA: TGTGCCAGCAGCCATTACCGGGCGGGGGCATACAATGAGCAGTTCTTC; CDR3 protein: CASSHYRAGAYNEQFF
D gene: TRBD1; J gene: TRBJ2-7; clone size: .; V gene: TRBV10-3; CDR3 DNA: TGTGCCATCAGTGGACAGGGGTATTCCTACGAGCAGTACTTC; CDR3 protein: CAISGQGYSYEQYF
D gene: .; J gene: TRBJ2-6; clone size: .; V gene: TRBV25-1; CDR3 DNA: TGTGCCAGCAGAGGAGACTCTGGGGCCAACGTCCTGACTTTC; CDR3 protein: CASRGDSGANVLTF
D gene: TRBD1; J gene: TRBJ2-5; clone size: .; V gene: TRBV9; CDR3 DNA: TGTGCCAGCAGCGTAGGAAGTACAGGGGTGGGAGAGACCCAGTACTTC; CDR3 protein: CASSVGSTGVGETQYF
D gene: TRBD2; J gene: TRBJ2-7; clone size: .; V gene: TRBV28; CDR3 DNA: TGTGCCAGTCGGACTAGCGGCTCCTACGAGCAGTACTTC; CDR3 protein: CASRTSGSYEQYF
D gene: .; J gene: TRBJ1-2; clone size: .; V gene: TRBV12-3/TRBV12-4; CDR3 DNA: TGTGCCAGCAGTTTCGGGGTGGCGAGTGGCTACACCTTC; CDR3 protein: CASSFGVASGYTF
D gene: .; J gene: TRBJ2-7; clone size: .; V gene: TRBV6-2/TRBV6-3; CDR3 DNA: TGTGCCAGCAGTTACATCAACTACGAGCAGTACTTC; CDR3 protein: CASSYINYEQYF
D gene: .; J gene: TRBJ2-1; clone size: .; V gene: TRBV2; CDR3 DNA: TGTGCCAGCAGTGGGAACGGGGACTGGTACAGTGAGCAGTTCTTC; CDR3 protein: CASSGNGDWYSEQFF
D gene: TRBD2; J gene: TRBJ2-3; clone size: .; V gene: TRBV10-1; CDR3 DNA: TGCGCCAGCAGTAGCGGGACCAGCACAGATACGCAGTATTTT; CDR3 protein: CASSSGTSTDTQYF
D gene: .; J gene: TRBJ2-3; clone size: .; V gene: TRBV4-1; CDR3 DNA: TGCGCCAGCAGCCAAGTGGTGGCTTTCGATACGCAGTATTTT; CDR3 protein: CASSQVVAFDTQYF
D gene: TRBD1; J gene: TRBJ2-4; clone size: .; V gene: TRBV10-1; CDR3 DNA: TGCGCCAGCAGTGAGTCGGCTCTGACAGGGGGGGTCCGGGACATTCAGTACTTC; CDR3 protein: CASSESALTGGVRDIQYF
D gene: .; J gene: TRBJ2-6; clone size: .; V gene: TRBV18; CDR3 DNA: TGTGCCAGCTCCCCACGACAGATGGGGGCCAACGTCCTGACTTTC; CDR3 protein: CASSPRQMGANVLTF
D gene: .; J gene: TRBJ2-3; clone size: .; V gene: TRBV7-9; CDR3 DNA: TGTGCCAGCGGACAGTTTTTCACAGATACGCAGTATTTT; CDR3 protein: CASGQFFTDTQYF
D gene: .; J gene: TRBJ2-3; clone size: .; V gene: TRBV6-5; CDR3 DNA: TGTGCCAGTAGACTAGACGGTTACACAGATACGCAGTATTTT; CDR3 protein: CASRLDGYTDTQYF
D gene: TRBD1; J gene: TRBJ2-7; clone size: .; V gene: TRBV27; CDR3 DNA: TGTGCCACCCAGGGGAGACCAACAGGGGCCTACGAGCAGTACTTC; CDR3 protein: CATQGRPTGAYEQYF
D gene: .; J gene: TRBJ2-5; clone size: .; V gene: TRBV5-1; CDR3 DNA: TGCGCCAGCAGCGGGGGGACAGTTCAAGAGACCCAGTACTTC; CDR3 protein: CASSGGTVQETQYF
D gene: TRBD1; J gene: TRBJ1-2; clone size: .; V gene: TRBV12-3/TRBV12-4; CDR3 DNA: TGTGCCAGCAGCCCCGGGACAGGGTTGGGCTACACCTTC; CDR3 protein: CASSPGTGLGYTF
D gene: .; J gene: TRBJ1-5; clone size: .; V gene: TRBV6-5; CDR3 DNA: TGTGCCACGGGGGACTCGGGAAATCAGCCCCAGCATTTT; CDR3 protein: CATGDSGNQPQHF
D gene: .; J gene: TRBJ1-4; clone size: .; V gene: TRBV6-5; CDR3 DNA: TGTGCCAGCAGACTACAGGTTGCAACTAATGAAAAACTGTTTTTT; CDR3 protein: CASRLQVATNEKLFF
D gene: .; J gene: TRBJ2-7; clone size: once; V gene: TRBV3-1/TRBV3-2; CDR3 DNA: TGTGCCAGCAGCTCCGGACGCCCGGGGAACGAGCAGTACTTC; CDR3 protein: CASSSGRPGNEQYF
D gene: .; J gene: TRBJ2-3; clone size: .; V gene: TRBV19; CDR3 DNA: TGTGCCAGTAGTACTACAGGCGGTCGTTGGGATACGCAGTATTTT; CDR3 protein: CASSTTGGRWDTQYF
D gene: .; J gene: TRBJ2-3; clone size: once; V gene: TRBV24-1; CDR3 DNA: TGTGCCACCAGTGATTTAGGGGTCACAGATACGCAGTATTTT; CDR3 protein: CATSDLGVTDTQYF
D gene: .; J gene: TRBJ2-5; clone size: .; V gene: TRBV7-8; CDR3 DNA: TGTGCCAGCAGCTTTGCGCAAGAGACCCAGTACTTC; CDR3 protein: CASSFAQETQYF
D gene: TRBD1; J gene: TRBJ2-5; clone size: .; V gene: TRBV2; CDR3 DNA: TGTGCCAGCCGCCGGACAGGGTGGGCAAGGACCCAGTACTTC; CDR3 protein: CASRRTGWARTQYF
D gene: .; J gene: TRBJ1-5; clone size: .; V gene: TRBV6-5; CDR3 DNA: TGTGCCAGCGGGGGGTTGATGGGGATCGAGCCCCAGCATTTT; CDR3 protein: CASGGLMGIEPQHF
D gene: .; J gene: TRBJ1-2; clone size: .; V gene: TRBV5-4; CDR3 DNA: TGTGCCAGCAGCCATACAGGGAGTGCCTATGGCTACACCTTC; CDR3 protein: CASSHTGSAYGYTF
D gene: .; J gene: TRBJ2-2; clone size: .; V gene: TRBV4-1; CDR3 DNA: TGCGCCAGCAGCACAGGGACTATCCGCACCGGGGAGCTGTTTTTT; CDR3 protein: CASSTGTIRTGELFF
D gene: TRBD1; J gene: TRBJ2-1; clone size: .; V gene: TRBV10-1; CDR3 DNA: TGCGCCAGCAGTGAGTCGGACAGGGTGGTCAATGAGCAGTTCTTC; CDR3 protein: CASSESDRVVNEQFF
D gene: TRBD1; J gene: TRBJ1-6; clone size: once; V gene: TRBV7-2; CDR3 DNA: TGTGCCAGCAGTCGTACAGGGGGTTATAATTCACCCCTCCACTTT; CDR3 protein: CASSRTGGYNSPLHF
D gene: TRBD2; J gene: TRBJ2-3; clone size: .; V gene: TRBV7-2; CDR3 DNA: TGTGCCAGCAGCTGGGTTTCGCGGGGGGCCGGCGATACGCAGTATTTT; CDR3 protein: CASSWVSRGAGDTQYF
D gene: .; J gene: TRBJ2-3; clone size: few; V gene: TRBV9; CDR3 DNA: TGTGCCAGCAGCGTGACAGCTTATACGCAGTATTTT; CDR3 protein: CASSVTAYTQYF
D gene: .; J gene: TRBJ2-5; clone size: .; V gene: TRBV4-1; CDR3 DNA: TGCGCCAGCAGCCAAGATCAGGCAGGGGTCTTGTCTATCGGGGAGACCCAGTACTTC; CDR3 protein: CASSQDQAGVLSIGETQYF
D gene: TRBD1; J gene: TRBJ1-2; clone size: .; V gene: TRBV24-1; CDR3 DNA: TGTGCCACCAGTGATTTGGGGAGGGGACAGGGGGCCCATGGCTACACCTTC; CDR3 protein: CATSDLGRGQGAHGYTF
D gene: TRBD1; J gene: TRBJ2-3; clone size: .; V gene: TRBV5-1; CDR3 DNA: TGCGCCAGCAGCCCCGTCGGGACAGGGGGCGAAGATACGCAGTATTTT; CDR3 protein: CASSPVGTGGEDTQYF
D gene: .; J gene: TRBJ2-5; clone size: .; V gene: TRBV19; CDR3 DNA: TGTGCCAGTAGGGCTAGGGGAGAGACCCAGTACTTC; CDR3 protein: CASRARGETQYF
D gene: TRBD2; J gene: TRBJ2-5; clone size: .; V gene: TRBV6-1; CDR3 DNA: TGTGCCAGCAGTGCGGGGGGACTAGCTGGGGCGTGGGGAGAGACCCAGTACTTC; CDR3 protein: CASSAGGLAGAWGETQYF
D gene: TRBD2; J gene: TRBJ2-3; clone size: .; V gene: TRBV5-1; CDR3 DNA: TGCGCCAGCAGCAGAGTAGCGGGCGTCGGAGATACGCAGTATTTT; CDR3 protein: CASSRVAGVGDTQYF
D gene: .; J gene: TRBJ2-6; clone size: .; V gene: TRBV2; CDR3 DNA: TGTGCCAGGGAGGGGTCCGTCTCTGGGGCCAACGTCCTGACTTTC; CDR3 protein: CAREGSVSGANVLTF
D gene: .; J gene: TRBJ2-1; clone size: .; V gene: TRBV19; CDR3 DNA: TGTGCCAGTAGGAGGGACTCAAGCTCCTACAATGAGCAGTTCTTC; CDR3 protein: CASRRDSSSYNEQFF
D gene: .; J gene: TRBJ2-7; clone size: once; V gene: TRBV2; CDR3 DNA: TGTGCCAGCAGTGTCCCCGGGACACCAAACTACGAGCAGTACTTC; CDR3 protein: CASSVPGTPNYEQYF
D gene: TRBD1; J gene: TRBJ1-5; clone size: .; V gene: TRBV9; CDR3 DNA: TGTGCCAGCAGCGGGACAGGTGAAAATAATCAGCCCCAGCATTTT; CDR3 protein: CASSGTGENNQPQHF
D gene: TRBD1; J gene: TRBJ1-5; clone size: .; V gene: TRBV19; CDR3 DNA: TGTGCCAGTACTCCACAGGGGAATAGCAATCAGCCCCAGCATTTT; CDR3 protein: CASTPQGNSNQPQHF
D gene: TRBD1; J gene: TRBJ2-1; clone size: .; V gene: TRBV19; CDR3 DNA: TGTGCCAGTAGTAGACAGGGGTGGAACAATGAGCAGTTCTTC; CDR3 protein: CASSRQGWNNEQFF
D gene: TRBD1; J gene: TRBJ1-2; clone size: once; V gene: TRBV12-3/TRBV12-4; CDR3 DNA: TGTGCCAGCAGCCGTCTTCGGACAGGGCGCTACACCTTC; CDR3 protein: CASSRLRTGRYTF